These 25 T cell receptor beta chains were sequenced from one sample in a study of cytomegalovirus exposure and HLA in healthy donors. PCR primers comprised 60 Vbeta and 13 Jbeta primers. Repertoires were generated with immunoSEQ multiplex PCR, while TCRdb's copy carries only in-frame clones and drops some. The sample has over 100,000 clones, over 60% seen once. Sequencing used PBMCs. These receptor sequences come from a man aged 35 to 55 in good health and CMV-seropositive.

The J gene is TRBJ1-1, the V gene TRBV7-3; the D gene is possibly TRBD1 (5 bases). The germline V gene encodes CDR1 SGHTA and CDR2 FQGTGA. V lost 5 bases, J lost 3 bases, and 13 bases lay in between. The CDR3 totals 14 residues. The CDR3 DNA reads TGTGCCAGCAGCCCGTCCAGGGCGGACACTGAAGCTTTCTTT. It yields the protein CASSPSRADTEAFF.

The V call is TRBV29-1, the J call TRBJ1-1; TRBD1 is a possible D gene (6 bases). The germline V and J ends were trimmed by 0 bases and 8 bases, with 19 bases remaining between them. CDR1 is SQVTM and CDR2 is ANQGSEA in the germline V gene. CDR3 length: 15 amino acids. The CDR3 loop reads CSVEDPTLDSSEAFF. CDR3 in DNA: TGCAGCGTTGAAGATCCCACCCTGGACAGCTCGGAAGCTTTCTTT.

The CDR3 loop is CASSLRQQNYNEQFF. CDR3 bases: TGTGCCAGCAGCTTGAGGCAGCAGAACTACAATGAGCAGTTCTTC. The rearrangement uses TRBV7-2 and TRBJ2-1, with D hard to call. The CDR3 extends over 15 amino acids. Trimming stripped 3 bases from V and 3 bases from J, with 12 bases between. Germline V gene data show CDR1 as SGHTA and CDR2 as FQGNSA.

This clone was observed a handful of times. The chain recombines TRBV7-3 with TRBJ2-1, with TRBD1 matching over 8 bases. Germline CDR1 SGHTA, CDR2 FQGTGA. CDR3 length: 14 amino acids. V trimming: 3 bases; J trimming: 5 bases; junction bases outside the gene matches: 3. CDR3 nucleotide sequence: TGTGCCAGCAGCTTGGGACAGGCCAACAATGAGCAGTTCTTC. Translated: CASSLGQANNEQFF.

This clone has a single count. The sample carries other DNA sequences with the same CDR3. CDR3 protein: CASSVGGNSGNTIYF. The CDR3 nucleotides are TGTGCCAGCAGCGTAGGAGGGAACTCTGGAAACACCATATATTTT. The chain recombines TRBV9 with TRBJ1-3; the D is unclear. The CDR3 is made up of 15 amino acids. The V end was cut by 0 bases, the J end by 0 bases, with 7 bases between. Germline loops: CDR1 SGDLS, CDR2 YYNGEE.

The J gene is TRBJ2-7, the V gene TRBV11-2; TRBD1 aligns across 10 bases. V gave up 1 base and J gave up 7 bases; unmatched junction bases: 10. The CDR3 is made up of 16 amino acids. Germline CDR1 is SGHAT and CDR2 is FQNNGV. The CDR3 sequence is CASSLGTGGFTEEQYF. CDR3 coding DNA: TGTGCCAGCAGCTTAGGGACAGGGGGGTTTACGGAGGAGCAGTACTTC.

The rearrangement joins TRBV6-1 to TRBJ1-6; TRBD1 matches 7 bases. This CDR3 comprises 14 residues. Germline CDR1 and CDR2: MNHNS and SASEGT. Trimming cost V 9 bases and J 7 bases; bases outside gene matches: 9. CDR3 loop: CASSRGQRNSPLHF. The CDR3 DNA is TGTGCCAGTTCGAGGGGACAGCGAAATTCACCCCTCCACTTT.

This chain links TRBV7-3 with TRBJ2-3; TRBD2 agrees at 13 bases. The ends lost 7 bases at V and 6 bases at J; junction bases unmatched: 7. Germline-derived CDR1 and CDR2 are SGHTA and FQGTGA. The CDR3 totals 15 residues. The CDR3 DNA sequence: TGTGCCAGCAAGACTAGCGGGGGGATGGTGGATACGCAGTATTTT. This encodes CASKTSGGMVDTQYF.

CDR3 protein: CAWEGGIWAKNIQYF. The DNA for the CDR3 is TGTGCCTGGGAAGGGGGCATTTGGGCCAAAAACATTCAGTACTTC. The J gene is TRBJ2-4, the V gene TRBV30; TRBD1 matches 7 bases. The junction had 8 bases not matched to a gene; V was cut back by 5 bases and J by 1 base. Germline assignment: CDR1 GTSNPN and CDR2 SVGIG (reference sequence). The CDR3 runs 15 residues.

With regard to this clone: The junction departs from the called germline gene at one end, perhaps through a read error. The V call is TRBV7-9, the J call TRBJ2-7; the D is unclear. In germline, CDR1 is SEHNR, CDR2 FQNEAQ (reference sequence). The CDR3 is 8 residues long. CDR3 DNA: TGTGCCAGCAGCCCCCTAGACTTC. Its translation: CASSPLDF.

This rearrangement joins TRBV28 to TRBJ2-3, with D perhaps TRBD2 (7 bases). The V end was cut by 6 bases, the J end by 5 bases, with 21 bases between. This CDR3 is built from 16 residues. The germline gives CDR1 MDHEN, CDR2 SYDVKM. The CDR3 DNA is TGTGCCAGCAGCCTAACTTACGGGGGGCAGAGAGATACGCAGTATTTT. It specifies CASSLTYGGQRDTQYF.

The chain employs TRBV25-1 and TRBJ2-7; 8 bases are a match to TRBD1. Germline V gene sequence: CDR1 MGHDK, CDR2 SYGVNS. With V trimmed by 8 bases and J by 6 bases, 12 bases remained unmatched. The CDR3 covers 14 residues. The CDR3 nucleotides read TGTGCCAGCGTCGCCGGGTCTGGGACAGGCGAGCAGTACTTC. Protein product: CASVAGSGTGEQYF.

The chain uses TRBV5-1 and TRBJ1-1; D unresolved. Germline CDR1 is SGHRS and CDR2 is YFSETQ. V shed 0 bases and J shed 5 bases, with 11 bases lying between them. This CDR3 has 14 residues. The CDR3 loop is CASSLGSGLTEAFF. For the CDR3, the DNA is TGCGCCAGCAGCTTGGGGTCGGGTTTGACTGAAGCTTTCTTT. Looking up the rest from reference TRBV5-1 and TRBJ1-1 gives the full variable domain: KAGVTQTPRYLIKTRGQQVTLSCSPISGHRSVSWYQQTPGQGLQFLFEYFSETQRNKGNFPGRFSGRQFSNSRSEMNVSTLELGDSALYLCASSLGSGLTEAFFGQGTRLTVV.

V is TRBV2 and J is TRBJ2-2, with D perhaps TRBD1 (6 bases). This CDR3 has 15 amino acids. The germline gives CDR1 SNHLY, CDR2 FYNNEI. V lost 0 bases, J lost 2 bases, and 7 bases lay in between. The DNA for the CDR3 is TGTGCCAGCAGTGAAGCGGGACAAAACACCGGGGAGCTGTTTTTT. Translated: CASSEAGQNTGELFF.

This clone has more than one count but fewer than ten. The chain couples TRBV5-1 to TRBJ2-7; D might be TRBD1 (6 bases). Trimming took off 3 bases at V and 7 bases at J, with 8 bases between the two ends. The CDR3 covers 11 residues. Germline CDR1 SGHRS, CDR2 YFSETQ. The DNA for the CDR3 is TGCGCCAGCAGCTATGGACAGGAGCAGTACTTC. Residues: CASSYGQEQYF. Complete variable domain (other parts from reference TRBV5-1 and TRBJ2-7): KAGVTQTPRYLIKTRGQQVTLSCSPISGHRSVSWYQQTPGQGLQFLFEYFSETQRNKGNFPGRFSGRQFSNSRSEMNVSTLELGDSALYLCASSYGQEQYFGPGTRLTVT.

This rearrangement joins TRBV7-9 to TRBJ2-1; TRBD1 agrees at 11 bases. The trim removed 5 bases at V and 3 bases at J, leaving 6 bases unmatched. CDR1 is SEHNR and CDR2 is FQNEAQ in the germline V gene (reference sequence). The CDR3 has 16 amino acids. CDR3 amino acids: CASSQEGTGGYNEQFF. The CDR3 DNA follows: TGTGCCAGCAGCCAAGAAGGGACAGGGGGCTACAATGAGCAGTTCTTC.

The CDR3 nucleotides are TGTGCCTGTTGTAAGGGGGCAGGGGAGACCCAGTACTTC. It translates to CACCKGAGETQYF. The chain couples TRBV7-9 to TRBJ2-5; 7 bases line up with TRBD1. CDR1 and CDR2 from the germline V gene are SEHNR and FQNEAQ (reference sequence). V lost 11 bases to trimming and J lost 5 bases; unmatched junction nucleotides: 11. The CDR3 contains 13 residues.

This chain joins TRBV6-5 and TRBJ1-2; 7 bases agree with TRBD1. CDR1 MNHEY and CDR2 SVGAGI come from the germline V gene. The CDR3 runs 13 residues. With 7 bases clipped from V and 4 bases from J, the junction kept 6 bases outside the gene matches. CDR3: CASTPGGLYGYTF. CDR3 sequence (DNA): TGTGCCAGCACCCCAGGGGGGCTCTATGGCTACACCTTC.

A few counts support this clone. J is TRBJ2-7 and V is TRBV5-1; tentative D call: TRBD1 (6 bases). CDR1 SGHRS and CDR2 YFSETQ come from the germline V gene. V lost 4 bases and J 3 bases, leaving 11 bases between the germline ends. The CDR3 loop spans 13 amino acids. The CDR3 DNA sequence: TGCGCCAGCAGCCGGGACACTGACTACGAGCAGTACTTC. It specifies CASSRDTDYEQYF.

This clone was seen only a few times. The J gene is TRBJ1-6, the V gene TRBV15; D is ambiguous. The CDR3 covers 17 residues. The germline V gene encodes CDR1 LNHNV and CDR2 YYDKDF (reference sequence). Trimming stripped 1 base from V and 4 bases from J, with 14 bases between. The CDR3 DNA reads as TGTGCCACCAGCAGAGCGGGAAGAAATAGATATAATTCACCCCTCCACTTT. Translation: CATSRAGRNRYNSPLHF.

The rearrangement links TRBV28 to TRBJ2-5; 7 bases line up with TRBD2. This CDR3 comprises 17 residues. Germline V gene sequence: CDR1 MDHEN, CDR2 SYDVKM. Trimming cost V 5 bases and J 1 base; bases outside gene matches: 13. The CDR3 sequence is CASSTLNLRGSQETQYF. The CDR3 region has the DNA TGTGCCAGCAGTACTCTTAACTTGCGGGGGAGCCAAGAGACCCAGTACTTC.

This clone has more than one count but fewer than ten. In DNA form, the CDR3 reads TGCGCCAGCAGCTTAGGCCCGGGACAGGGCAGTCAGCCCCAGCATTTT. It encodes CASSLGPGQGSQPQHF. The V and J genes are TRBV5-1 and TRBJ1-5; 9 positions match TRBD1. CDR1 is SGHRS and CDR2 is YFSETQ in the germline V gene. The CDR3 totals 16 residues. V shed 2 bases and J 6 bases; nucleotides not matched to a gene: 9.

This clone was seen only a few times. The rearrangement links TRBV11-2 to TRBJ2-7; possibly TRBD2 for D (6 bases). Between the trimmed V and J ends, which lost 0 bases and 4 bases, there was a span of 13 bases. The CDR3 runs to 15 residues. Germline assignment: CDR1 SGHAT and CDR2 FQNNGV. CDR3 loop: CASSLELARRYEQYF. As DNA, the CDR3 is TGTGCCAGCAGCTTAGAACTAGCTAGGCGTTACGAGCAGTACTTC.

J is TRBJ2-7 and V is TRBV10-3; the D gene is possibly TRBD1 (5 bases). CDR3 length: 14 amino acids. Trimming left V 4 bases short and J 4 bases short, with 14 bases between. The germline gives CDR1 ENHRY, CDR2 SYGVKD. Here the CDR3 reads CAISAESGRYEQYF. CDR3 sequence (DNA): TGTGCCATCAGTGCCGAATCAGGGCGGTACGAGCAGTACTTC.

The rearrangement uses TRBV29-1 and TRBJ2-1; 10 bases line up with TRBD1. This CDR3 comprises 15 residues. V lost 1 base to trimming and J lost 2 bases; unmatched junction nucleotides: 2. CDR1 is SQVTM and CDR2 is ANQGSEA in the germline V gene. The CDR3 protein is CSVEGQGATYNEQFF. CDR3 nucleotides: TGCAGCGTTGAAGGACAGGGGGCGACCTACAATGAGCAGTTCTTC.